The rows below give T cell receptor beta chains drawn from one sample of a study of blood T cell repertoires in COVID-19. Generated by immunoSEQ multiplex PCR, the TCRdb table keeps only in-frame clones and is missing some. The sample yields 300,000 to 450,000 clones, about 90% seen once. What was sequenced was peripheral blood. Receptor source: an older woman with COVID-19, enrolled during active disease. The CDR3 runs from the conserved cysteine through the conserved F or W. D genes are given only for firm matches. Only some rows state a clone size, as once, few, many or a class for expanded clones.

clone_size	v_call	d_call	j_call	cdr3_nt	cdr3_aa
NA	TRBV6-1	NA	TRBJ1-3	TGTGCCAGCAGTGAAGGCGCAGGGGTCGGAAACACCATATATTTT	CASSEGAGVGNTIYF
NA	TRBV4-2	NA	TRBJ2-7	TGTGCCAGCAGCCAGCCAGGGGTCGAGCAGTACTTC	CASSQPGVEQYF
NA	TRBV11-2	NA	TRBJ2-3	TGTGCCAGCAGCTTAGACAGGGGATTCACAGATACGCAGTATTTT	CASSLDRGFTDTQYF
NA	TRBV6-1	NA	TRBJ1-2	TGTGCCAGCAGTGAGAACACCGGGACACACAACTATGGCTACACCTTC	CASSENTGTHNYGYTF
NA	TRBV6-5	NA	TRBJ1-2	TGTGCCAGCATTAAAAGGGGGGGTGGTGGCTACACCTTC	CASIKRGGGGYTF
NA	TRBV19	NA	TRBJ2-1	TGTGCCAGTATCCCCACAGGGAGCTCCTACAATGAGCAGTTCTTC	CASIPTGSSYNEQFF
NA	TRBV5-8	TRBD1	TRBJ1-2	TGTGCCAGCAGGACAGGGCTGGCCGGGGGCTACACCTTC	CASRTGLAGGYTF
NA	TRBV4-1	NA	TRBJ1-1	TGCGCCAGCACCCTTTATTCGGAGACAGCAATGAACACTGAAGCTTTCTTT	CASTLYSETAMNTEAFF
NA	TRBV10-3	NA	TRBJ1-2	TGTGCCATCAGTGATAGGACTTTGGAGGGCTACACCTTC	CAISDRTLEGYTF
NA	TRBV6-1	NA	TRBJ1-5	TGTGCCAGCAGTGTCATCGGGGGATCTGGCAATCAGCCCCAGCATTTT	CASSVIGGSGNQPQHF
NA	TRBV5-1	NA	TRBJ2-1	TGCGCCAGCAGGTTCTCTAGAATCTCCTACAATGAGCAGTTCTTC	CASRFSRISYNEQFF
NA	TRBV19	NA	TRBJ1-2	TGTGCCAGTAGCCCGGTCCCAGGCCGCTATGGCTACACCTTC	CASSPVPGRYGYTF
NA	TRBV2	TRBD2	TRBJ2-5	TGTGCCAGCAGTGCCAGCGGGGGGACTTTGAAGACCCAGTACTTC	CASSASGGTLKTQYF
NA	TRBV7-3	NA	TRBJ2-1	TGTGCCAGCAGCTCCCGGGTCTGGAATAATGAGCAGTTCTTC	CASSSRVWNNEQFF
NA	TRBV3-1/TRBV3-2	TRBD2	TRBJ2-3	TGTGCCAGCAGCCAAGGACTAGCGGGCACAGATACGCAGTATTTT	CASSQGLAGTDTQYF
once	TRBV5-4	TRBD2	TRBJ2-5	TGTGCCAGCAGCTCAGCGGGGGTACTTCAAGAGACCCAGTACTTC	CASSSAGVLQETQYF
NA	TRBV18	TRBD1	TRBJ1-5	TGTGCCAGCTCATCTGGGACAGCAAGCAATCAGCCCCAGCATTTT	CASSSGTASNQPQHF